This TCR beta chain was recorded in a study of control samples from healthy donors and cancer patients. This table comes from immunoSEQ multiplex PCR, and its TCRdb copy is limited to in-frame clones, with some not included. The data hold roughly 70,000 clones, with roughly 84% observed a single time. V shed 5 bases and J shed 8 bases, with 16 bases lying between them. Per germline, CDR1 SGDLS and CDR2 YYNGEE. The length of the CDR3 is 13 residues. The chain recombines TRBV9 with TRBJ1-1, with D possibly matching TRBD1 (6 bases). This TCR was sampled from a man over 45 in good health. The sequenced sample was blood. For the CDR3, the DNA is TGTGCCAGCAGTGGGAGGGGGGAGGCGGAAGCTTTCTTT. Translating it yields CASSGRGEAEAFF.